The rows below give T cell receptor beta chains drawn from one sample of a study of regulatory T cells in long-lasting Graves disease. TCRdb recomputed calls from the multiplex PCR reads with MiXCR, one row per CDR3 protein. The repertoire has under 450,000 distinct CDR3 sequences, 20% to 30% of them found once; the top ten carry around 26%. The sample in question was peripheral blood mononuclear cells (PBMCs), obtained when the disease was refractory, from a patient treated with antithyroid drugs. The receptor source for this set is a female donor with Graves disease. Each CDR3 is given with its conserved first and last residue. The D gene is left open where the match is weak. The listing skips clone size in some rows; elsewhere it reads once, few, many or a size class.

D gene,CDR3 length,clone size,J gene,V gene,CDR3 protein,CDR3 DNA
-,14,many,TRBJ1-5,TRBV28,CASTPVLEGQPQHF,TGTGCCAGCACCCCCGTGCTGGAGGGTCAGCCCCAGCATTTT
-,15,few,TRBJ1-3,TRBV28,CASSGQPVSGNTIYF,TGTGCCAGCAGTGGACAGCCAGTCTCTGGAAACACCATATATTTT
-,15,many,TRBJ1-1,TRBV6-6,CASSYSFARGTEAFF,TGTGCCAGCAGTTACTCGTTTGCAAGGGGCACTGAAGCTTTCTTT
-,17,-,TRBJ2-2,TRBV6-2/TRBV6-3,CASSARGSHSNTGELFF,TGTGCCAGCAGCGCAAGGGGGTCTCACTCGAACACCGGGGAGCTGTTTTTT
-,16,-,TRBJ2-2,TRBV3-1,CASSQVGSGYTGELFF,TGTGCCAGCAGCCAAGTGGGAAGCGGATACACCGGGGAGCTGTTTTTT
-,17,-,TRBJ2-7,TRBV7-2,CASSLGYIGTSSYEQYF,TGTGCCAGCAGCTTAGGTTATATCGGGACAAGCTCCTACGAGCAGTACTTC
-,14,many,TRBJ2-7,TRBV20-1,CSARLEDTAYEQYF,TGCAGTGCTAGACTAGAGGACACCGCCTACGAGCAGTACTTC
TRBD1,15,many,TRBJ2-7,TRBV6-1,CASNPGQGWSYEQYF,TGTGCCAGCAACCCCGGACAGGGGTGGTCCTACGAGCAGTACTTC
-,15,few,TRBJ2-7,TRBV28,CASSLLRRGSYEQYF,TGTGCCAGCAGTTTACTCCGCAGGGGCTCCTACGAGCAGTACTTC
-,15,-,TRBJ1-2,TRBV11-1,CASSSGTGFNYGYTF,TGTGCCAGCAGCTCGGGGACTGGTTTTAACTATGGCTACACCTTC
-,15,few,TRBJ1-1,TRBV5-1,CASRPTNLKNTEAFF,TGCGCCAGCAGACCTACTAATTTAAAGAACACTGAAGCTTTCTTT
-,15,-,TRBJ1-5,TRBV6-2/TRBV6-3,CASSYGRGVGQPQHF,TGTGCCAGCTCATACGGGCGGGGGGTTGGTCAGCCCCAGCATTTT
TRBD1,14,few,TRBJ1-2,TRBV28,CASRKSGGGYGYTF,TGTGCCAGCAGGAAATCAGGGGGGGGCTATGGCTACACCTTC
-,14,few,TRBJ1-3,TRBV28,CASSSGASGNTIYF,TGTGCCAGCAGCTCGGGGGCGTCTGGAAACACCATATATTTT
-,15,-,TRBJ2-7,TRBV20-1,CSATRDGPSSYEQYF,TGCAGTGCTACCCGGGACGGCCCGAGCTCCTACGAGCAGTACTTC
-,13,-,TRBJ2-4,TRBV20-1,CSSRGGAKNIQYF,TGCAGTTCAAGGGGGGGCGCCAAAAACATTCAGTACTTC
TRBD2,15,many,TRBJ2-1,TRBV6-1,CASSASGGSYNEQFF,TGTGCCAGCAGTGCTAGCGGGGGTTCCTACAATGAGCAGTTCTTC
TRBD2,13,many,TRBJ2-7,TRBV11-3,CASSKSGNYEQYF,TGTGCCAGCAGCAAAAGCGGGAACTACGAGCAGTACTTC
-,12,many,TRBJ1-5,TRBV7-9,CASSLDIQPQHF,TGTGCCAGCAGCTTGGACATTCAGCCCCAGCATTTT
-,17,many,TRBJ2-7,TRBV28,CASSLGPSPDLLYEQYF,TGTGCCAGCAGTTTAGGTCCGTCACCCGACCTATTATACGAGCAGTACTTC
-,13,few,TRBJ2-7,TRBV12-3/TRBV12-4,CASTHSDTDEQYF,TGTGCCAGCACCCACTCGGACACCGACGAGCAGTACTTC
TRBD1,16,-,TRBJ1-1,TRBV7-9,CASSLAPGGLNTEAFF,TGTGCCAGCAGCTTAGCCCCAGGGGGACTGAACACTGAAGCTTTCTTT
TRBD1,14,-,TRBJ2-7,TRBV30,CAWATGGDSYEQYF,TGTGCCTGGGCGACAGGGGGGGACTCCTACGAGCAGTACTTC
-,17,-,TRBJ2-7,TRBV30,CAWSRSRTGVSGEEQYF,TGTGCCTGGAGTCGGAGCAGAACGGGAGTCTCGGGGGAAGAGCAGTACTTC
TRBD1,15,few,TRBJ2-7,TRBV9,CASSARDSRLGEQYF,TGTGCCAGCAGCGCACGGGACAGTCGACTGGGCGAGCAGTACTTC
-,10,-,TRBJ2-7,TRBV30,CAWSGTEQYF,TGTGCCTGGAGCGGTACAGAGCAGTACTTC
-,14,many,TRBJ1-4,TRBV28,CASSPIGINEKLFF,TGTGCCAGCAGCCCCATCGGGATTAATGAAAAACTGTTTTTT
-,13,-,TRBJ1-6,TRBV20-1,CSASFGPAVILHF,TGCAGTGCTAGTTTCGGACCCGCTGTCATCCTCCACTTT
-,11,-,TRBJ1-1,TRBV20-1,CSAGGGTVAFF,TGCAGTGCTGGAGGGGGTACGGTGGCTTTCTTT
-,14,-,TRBJ2-5,TRBV5-5,CASSLEGGAETQYF,TGTGCCAGCAGCTTGGAAGGAGGGGCAGAGACCCAGTACTTC
TRBD1,16,-,TRBJ2-7,TRBV6-1,CASRGQGPADSYEQYF,TGTGCCAGCAGGGGACAGGGTCCCGCCGATTCCTACGAGCAGTACTTC
TRBD2,20,many,TRBJ2-2,TRBV7-2,CASSLGVFAFGLANTGELFF,TGTGCCAGCAGCTTAGGGGTTTTTGCCTTCGGACTAGCCAACACCGGGGAGCTGTTTTTT
TRBD2,16,few,TRBJ2-7,TRBV11-2,CASSLGNSGRADEQYF,TGTGCCAGCAGCTTAGGTAACAGCGGGAGGGCCGACGAGCAGTACTTC
-,17,few,TRBJ1-2,TRBV19,CASSILTYEDGGYGYTF,TGTGCCAGTAGTATTCTCACTTACGAGGACGGAGGCTATGGCTACACCTTC
-,9,few,TRBJ2-7,TRBV20-1,CSASGEQYF,TGCAGTGCTAGTGGCGAGCAGTACTTC
-,12,-,TRBJ2-5,TRBV2,CASSTSTETQYF,TGTGCCAGCTCAACATCCACAGAGACCCAGTACTTC
TRBD2,16,-,TRBJ2-7,TRBV15,CATSRDLYTSGNEQYF,TGTGCCACCAGCAGAGATCTTTATACTAGCGGGAACGAGCAGTACTTC
-,14,many,TRBJ1-5,TRBV30,CAWSKTGRNQPQHF,TGTGCCTGGAGTAAAACAGGGCGTAATCAGCCCCAGCATTTT
-,13,-,TRBJ2-7,TRBV20-1,CSVVGKGPYEQYF,TGCAGTGTGGTGGGAAAGGGCCCCTACGAGCAGTACTTC
TRBD2,15,few,TRBJ2-7,TRBV4-1,CASSQFSGRAGEQYF,TGCGCCAGCAGCCAGTTTAGCGGGAGGGCGGGCGAGCAGTACTTC
-,15,many,TRBJ1-1,TRBV28,CASSLPGPAFAEAFF,TGTGCCAGCAGTTTACCAGGGCCCGCCTTCGCTGAAGCTTTCTTT
-,13,few,TRBJ2-2,TRBV7-2,CASSLALFGELFF,TGTGCCAGCAGCTTAGCCCTATTCGGGGAGCTGTTTTTT
TRBD1,17,-,TRBJ1-1,TRBV20-1,CSARAPQGEGINTEAFF,TGCAGTGCTAGGGCCCCGCAGGGGGAGGGGATTAACACTGAAGCTTTCTTT
TRBD1,16,few,TRBJ1-1,TRBV28,CASSTRQGSANTEAFF,TGTGCCAGCAGTACGCGACAGGGATCGGCGAACACTGAAGCTTTCTTT
-,14,many,TRBJ1-1,TRBV28,CASSFGGTATEAFF,TGTGCCAGCAGTTTCGGGGGCACGGCCACTGAAGCTTTCTTT
-,14,-,TRBJ2-7,TRBV7-3,CASSLLPDAYEQYF,TGTGCCAGCAGCTTATTGCCGGACGCCTACGAGCAGTACTTC
TRBD1,16,few,TRBJ1-2,TRBV7-2,CASSPDWGQALYGYTF,TGTGCCAGCAGCCCCGATTGGGGACAGGCCCTCTATGGCTACACCTTC
-,12,-,TRBJ1-5,TRBV24-1,CATSDLLGPQHF,TGTGCCACCAGTGATTTGTTGGGGCCCCAGCATTTT
-,13,-,TRBJ1-5,TRBV30,CAWNTQGNQPQHF,TGTGCCTGGAATACACAGGGCAATCAGCCCCAGCATTTT
-,13,-,TRBJ2-2,TRBV9,CASSPNPTGELFF,TGTGCCAGCAGCCCCAACCCGACCGGGGAGCTGTTTTTT
-,18,-,TRBJ2-6,TRBV5-5,CASSSAGTSVSGANVLTF,TGTGCCAGCAGCTCCGCCGGGACCTCTGTCTCTGGGGCCAACGTCCTGACTTTC
TRBD2,13,many,TRBJ2-1,TRBV20-1,CSARYHSGNEQFF,TGCAGTGCTAGGTACCATAGCGGGAATGAGCAGTTCTTC
-,17,-,TRBJ1-1,TRBV18,CASSPATVGEEDTEAFF,TGTGCCAGCTCACCGGCCACCGTGGGGGAGGAGGACACTGAAGCTTTCTTT
-,15,-,TRBJ1-4,TRBV5-1,CASSLDRATNEKLFF,TGCGCCAGCAGCTTGGACAGGGCAACTAATGAAAAACTGTTTTTT
-,12,many,TRBJ1-2,TRBV20-1,CSASGRAYGYTF,TGCAGTGCTAGTGGACGGGCCTATGGCTACACCTTC